This is a list of T cell receptor beta chains from one sample in a study of molecular identifiers for immune sequencing clone quantification. TCRdb re-analysed the PCR reads in MiXCR, keeping a single row per CDR3 protein. The table has about 70,000 distinct CDR3 sequences, 15% to 20% seen once. Sequenced input: naive CD8+ T cells from blood, with Jurkat cell RNA spiked in. The receptors originated from a human donor in good health. Some libraries in this study had Jurkat cell RNA spiked in. Both conserved end residues are part of each CDR3. The order of the fields is J gene, V gene, clone size, D gene, CDR3 protein, CDR3 DNA. D genes are given only for firm matches. Rows may omit the clone size; those that give it use once, few, many or a size class.

TRBJ2-1,TRBV28,.,.,CAISRGRAYNEQFF,TGTGCCATATCGAGGGGGAGAGCCTACAATGAGCAGTTCTTC
TRBJ2-5,TRBV11-2,many,.,CASSLVGARETQYF,TGTGCCAGCAGCTTAGTAGGAGCTCGCGAGACCCAGTACTTC
TRBJ2-1,TRBV19,few,.,CASSIPYNEQFF,TGTGCCAGTAGTATACCTTACAATGAGCAGTTCTTC
TRBJ1-1,TRBV3-1,many,.,CASSQGTFVEAFF,TGTGCCAGCAGCCAAGGGACCTTTGTTGAAGCTTTCTTT
TRBJ2-7,TRBV13,many,.,CASSPRQLKGEQYF,TGTGCCAGCAGCCCACGACAGTTGAAGGGCGAGCAGTACTTC
TRBJ2-2,TRBV3-1,many,.,CASSQDLFREANTGELFF,TGTGCCAGCAGCCAAGACCTTTTCAGGGAGGCGAACACCGGGGAGCTGTTTTTT
TRBJ2-1,TRBV6-2/TRBV6-3,many,.,CASSYSQSRGPWAGEQFF,TGTGCCAGCAGTTACTCGCAGTCTCGTGGGCCCTGGGCCGGTGAGCAGTTCTTC
TRBJ2-7,TRBV4-1,.,.,CASSQVENTVYEQYF,TGCGCCAGCAGCCAAGTTGAAAACACGGTCTACGAGCAGTACTTC
TRBJ2-5,TRBV4-3,many,.,CASSIQDSTGETQYF,TGCGCCAGCAGCATCCAGGATAGTACAGGGGAGACCCAGTACTTC
TRBJ2-4,TRBV11-3,many,TRBD2,CASSERTSGAKNIQYF,TGTGCCAGCAGCGAACGGACTAGCGGGGCCAAAAACATTCAGTACTTC
TRBJ1-6,TRBV10-3,many,.,CAISEGGSRSPLHF,TGTGCCATCAGTGAGGGGGGAAGTAGGTCACCCCTCCACTTT
TRBJ2-1,TRBV20-1,many,.,CSAGKTGSYNEQFF,TGCAGTGCTGGAAAAACAGGGTCCTACAATGAGCAGTTCTTC
TRBJ1-6,TRBV20-1,many,TRBD1,CSARDLGTGDSPLHF,TGCAGTGCTAGAGATCTAGGGACAGGGGATTCACCCCTCCACTTT
TRBJ2-3,TRBV30,many,TRBD2,CAWSGTIVAGLPPRLGDTQYF,TGTGCCTGGAGTGGAACGATCGTAGCGGGTTTGCCCCCCCGGTTGGGAGATACGCAGTATTTT
TRBJ2-5,TRBV5-6,.,TRBD2,CASSLSFGGGRPKETQYF,TGTGCCAGCAGCTTGTCTTTTGGGGGGGGACGGCCAAAAGAGACCCAGTACTTC
TRBJ2-7,TRBV20-1,many,TRBD2,CSARAQGLEQYF,TGCAGTGCTAGAGCCCAGGGACTAGAGCAGTACTTC
TRBJ2-2,TRBV7-3,many,.,CASSLRDFGTGELFF,TGTGCCAGCAGCCTCCGGGACTTTGGCACCGGGGAGCTGTTTTTT
TRBJ2-7,TRBV30,many,.,CAWNVGGMLHEQYF,TGTGCCTGGAACGTAGGGGGGATGCTCCACGAGCAGTACTTC
TRBJ2-3,TRBV5-4,few,.,CASSLKAGTDTQYF,TGTGCCAGCAGCTTGAAGGCGGGAACAGATACGCAGTATTTT
TRBJ2-7,TRBV30,many,TRBD1,CAWSVGQGPYEQYF,TGTGCCTGGAGTGTGGGACAGGGCCCCTACGAGCAGTACTTC
TRBJ2-5,TRBV13,many,.,CASSPGLQETQYF,TGTGCCAGCAGCCCGGGACTTCAAGAGACCCAGTACTTC
TRBJ2-1,TRBV28,many,.,CASSLEGLYNEQFF,TGTGCCAGCAGTTTAGAGGGCCTGTACAATGAGCAGTTCTTC